The rows below give T cell receptor beta chains drawn from one sample of a study of T cells in Graves' hyperthyroidism and ophthalmopathy. TCRdb called the multiplex PCR reads again in MiXCR, with one record for every CDR3 protein. The sample lists around 700,000 distinct CDR3 sequences; 18% were seen once. The sample consisted of blood. The receptors stem from a woman aged 45-65 years with Graves' hyperthyroidism that later progressed to Graves' ophthalmopathy. Each CDR3 is given with its conserved first and last residue. D genes are given only for firm matches. Clone size, where shown, is once, few, many, or a class for clones that have expanded.

V: TRBV14; D: TRBD1; size: many; J: TRBJ2-7; CDR3: CASSQGQGGSYEQYF; DNA: TGTGCCAGCAGCCAGGGACAGGGTGGATCCTACGAGCAGTACTTC
V: TRBV6-4; D: TRBD2; size: -; J: TRBJ2-1; CDR3: CASSDSNGGADEQFF; DNA: TGTGCCAGCAGTGACTCGAACGGGGGGGCGGATGAGCAGTTCTTC
V: TRBV20-1; D: -; size: many; J: TRBJ2-5; CDR3: CSATQGIGLETQYF; DNA: TGCAGTGCTACCCAGGGGATCGGACTAGAGACCCAGTACTTC
V: TRBV13; D: TRBD1; size: many; J: TRBJ1-1; CDR3: CASSLGTGGSTEAFF; DNA: TGTGCCAGCAGCTTAGGGACAGGGGGATCCACTGAAGCTTTCTTT
V: TRBV19; D: TRBD1; size: -; J: TRBJ2-1; CDR3: CASSIVQGTYNEQFF; DNA: TGTGCCAGTAGTATTGTACAGGGGACCTACAATGAGCAGTTCTTC
V: TRBV2; D: TRBD1; size: many; J: TRBJ2-3; CDR3: CASSEDRGTDTQYF; DNA: TGTGCCAGCAGTGAGGACAGGGGTACAGATACGCAGTATTTT
V: TRBV7-2; D: -; size: -; J: TRBJ1-6; CDR3: CASSLAVIQAYNSPLHF; DNA: TGTGCCAGCAGCTTAGCGGTAATACAGGCCTATAATTCACCCCTCCACTTT
V: TRBV30; D: -; size: many; J: TRBJ1-5; CDR3: CAWSDGFNQPQHF; DNA: TGTGCCTGGAGTGACGGGTTCAATCAGCCCCAGCATTTT
V: TRBV6-2/TRBV6-3; D: -; size: -; J: TRBJ1-1; CDR3: CASKGPNTEAFF; DNA: TGTGCCAGCAAGGGCCCGAACACTGAAGCTTTCTTT
V: TRBV10-3; D: -; size: many; J: TRBJ2-7; CDR3: CAISDEDYSYEQYF; DNA: TGTGCCATCAGTGACGAGGACTACTCCTACGAGCAGTACTTC
V: TRBV13; D: -; size: -; J: TRBJ1-1; CDR3: CASSLGGGRGPEAFF; DNA: TGTGCCAGCAGCTTAGGTGGGGGTAGGGGACCTGAAGCTTTCTTT
V: TRBV14; D: -; size: -; J: TRBJ1-4; CDR3: CASSQGQGGNEKLFF; DNA: TGTGCCAGCAGCCAAGGCCAGGGCGGTAATGAAAAACTGTTTTTT
V: TRBV4-1; D: -; size: many; J: TRBJ1-1; CDR3: CASSQEGKVYTEAFF; DNA: TGCGCCAGCAGCCAAGAAGGCAAGGTTTACACTGAAGCTTTCTTT
V: TRBV7-9; D: -; size: many; J: TRBJ2-2; CDR3: CASSSRGQRVGELFF; DNA: TGTGCCAGCAGCTCTCGAGGACAGCGTGTGGGGGAGCTGTTTTTT
V: TRBV19; D: -; size: -; J: TRBJ1-4; CDR3: CASSMLRPTEKLFF; DNA: TGTGCCAGTAGTATGCTTCGCCCTACGGAAAAACTGTTTTTT
V: TRBV2; D: TRBD1; size: many; J: TRBJ2-3; CDR3: CASSTGTGEDTQYF; DNA: TGTGCCAGCAGTACGGGAACAGGGGAAGATACGCAGTATTTT
V: TRBV6-5; D: -; size: -; J: TRBJ1-4; CDR3: CASSWVSGEKLFF; DNA: TGTGCCAGCAGTTGGGTCAGCGGGGAAAAACTGTTTTTT
V: TRBV6-1; D: -; size: many; J: TRBJ1-1; CDR3: CASSELGQNTEAFF; DNA: TGTGCCAGCAGTGAACTAGGACAGAACACTGAAGCTTTCTTT
V: TRBV20-1; D: -; size: many; J: TRBJ1-1; CDR3: CSASSLNTEAFF; DNA: TGCAGTGCCAGTAGTTTGAACACTGAAGCTTTCTTT
V: TRBV10-3; D: TRBD2; size: few; J: TRBJ2-7; CDR3: CAISSSGGNYEQYF; DNA: TGTGCCATCAGTTCTAGCGGGGGGAACTACGAGCAGTACTTC
V: TRBV6-6; D: -; size: few; J: TRBJ1-2; CDR3: CASSYSGVTDYGYTF; DNA: TGTGCCAGCAGTTACTCGGGCGTCACAGACTATGGCTACACCTTC
V: TRBV3-1; D: -; size: many; J: TRBJ2-7; CDR3: CASSQQGMGRIHYEQYF; DNA: TGTGCCAGCAGCCAACAGGGGATGGGACGCATCCACTACGAGCAGTACTTC
V: TRBV7-8; D: -; size: many; J: TRBJ1-5; CDR3: CASSLALFNQPQHF; DNA: TGTGCCAGCAGCTTAGCGCTCTTTAATCAGCCCCAGCATTTT
V: TRBV20-1; D: -; size: many; J: TRBJ1-6; CDR3: CSARKGGTESPLHF; DNA: TGCAGTGCTAGGAAGGGAGGGACTGAATCACCCCTCCACTTT
V: TRBV10-2; D: -; size: few; J: TRBJ2-5; CDR3: CASSDTGQFQETQYF; DNA: TGCGCCAGCAGTGATACAGGACAGTTCCAAGAGACCCAGTACTTC
V: TRBV5-1; D: -; size: -; J: TRBJ2-7; CDR3: CASSQTDREGYEQYF; DNA: TGCGCCAGCAGCCAAACCGACAGGGAGGGCTACGAGCAGTACTTC
V: TRBV29-1; D: -; size: few; J: TRBJ1-2; CDR3: CSVERRGGKGYTF; DNA: TGCAGCGTTGAAAGACGGGGCGGAAAGGGCTACACCTTC
V: TRBV29-1; D: -; size: -; J: TRBJ1-5; CDR3: CSVDSGAGQPQHF; DNA: TGCAGCGTTGACTCGGGGGCAGGGCAGCCCCAGCATTTT
V: TRBV6-4; D: -; size: -; J: TRBJ2-1; CDR3: CASSPRGSSAYNEQFF; DNA: TGTGCCAGCAGCCCTAGGGGATCAAGCGCCTACAATGAGCAGTTCTTC
V: TRBV6-1; D: TRBD1; size: few; J: TRBJ1-2; CDR3: CASSARDRARYGYTF; DNA: TGTGCCAGCAGTGCCCGGGACAGAGCACGCTATGGCTACACCTTC
V: TRBV25-1; D: TRBD2; size: -; J: TRBJ2-1; CDR3: CASTRGGGTYNEQFF; DNA: TGTGCCAGCACCCGAGGCGGGGGGACCTACAATGAGCAGTTCTTC
V: TRBV27; D: TRBD2; size: many; J: TRBJ2-2; CDR3: CASSLMGGMTGELFF; DNA: TGTGCCAGCAGTCTCATGGGAGGGATGACCGGGGAGCTGTTTTTT
V: TRBV10-3; D: TRBD1; size: few; J: TRBJ1-6; CDR3: CAGATGVNSPLHF; DNA: TGTGCCGGCGCGACAGGGGTTAATTCACCCCTCCACTTT
V: TRBV7-9; D: TRBD1; size: many; J: TRBJ2-5; CDR3: CASSRGQGHRQETQYF; DNA: TGTGCCAGCAGCCGCGGACAGGGGCACCGTCAAGAGACCCAGTACTTC
V: TRBV11-2; D: -; size: many; J: TRBJ2-1; CDR3: CASSLARDPFYNEQFF; DNA: TGTGCCAGCAGCCTCGCGCGGGACCCATTTTACAATGAGCAGTTCTTC
V: TRBV30; D: -; size: many; J: TRBJ1-1; CDR3: CAWGLHRDTEAFF; DNA: TGTGCCTGGGGGCTACATCGGGACACTGAAGCTTTCTTT